Shown below are 5 T cell receptor beta chains from a single sample sequenced in a study of response to subunit inactivated influenza vaccine. TCRdb itself ran the RT-PCR reads through MiXCR, one entry per CDR3 protein. The sample lists around 570,000 distinct CDR3 sequences, 11% occurring once. The sample was also linked to a second study, of T cells expressing NK-cell markers. From that second work: Synthesis of TCR beta cDNA relied on 5'RACE template switching carrying UMIs.

The sequences come from PBMCs from blood, collected on the day of vaccination. The receptors stem from a man over 45 who received an inactivated influenza vaccine.

This chain uses TRBV11-3 with TRBJ2-3; D remains ambiguous. The CDR3 is made up of 15 amino acids. CDR1 SGHNT and CDR2 YENEEA come from the germline V gene. Trimming removed 3 bases from V and 2 bases from J, with 12 bases in between. CDR3 loop: CASSFNTFYTDTQYF. CDR3 nucleotide sequence: TGTGCCAGCAGCTTTAACACTTTCTACACAGATACGCAGTATTTT.

This clonotype showed up many times. The V and J genes are TRBV29-1 and TRBJ2-2; D is ambiguous. The germline CDR1 and CDR2 sequences are SQVTM and ANQGSEA. Trimming took 4 bases from V and 0 from J, leaving 9 bases between them. The CDR3 spans 14 residues. CDR3 sequence (DNA): TGCAGCGTTGGCGTCAACTCGAACACCGGGGAGCTGTTTTTT. It codes for CSVGVNSNTGELFF.

The chain uses TRBV4-3 and TRBJ2-2, with D uncertain. Between the trimmed V and J ends, which lost 5 bases and 3 bases, there was a span of 13 bases. The CDR3 sequence is 15 residues long. The germline CDR1 and CDR2 sequences are LGHNA and YSLEER. CDR3 region: CASSWSVTYTGELFF. CDR3 nucleotide sequence: TGCGCCAGCAGCTGGTCAGTCACCTACACCGGGGAGCTGTTTTTT.

V usage is TRBV30 and J usage is TRBJ2-1; no definite D call. The germline gives CDR1 GTSNPN, CDR2 SVGIG (reference sequence). The CDR3 is 12 amino acids. Trimming left V 3 bases short and J 9 bases short, with 12 bases between. The CDR3 DNA sequence: TGTGCCTGGAGCCCGTTTGTCGGTGAGCAGTTCTTC. It encodes CAWSPFVGEQFF.

The chain joins TRBV4-1 to TRBJ2-1; 8 nucleotides align to TRBD2. After removal of 2 bases from V and 8 bases from J, the junction contained 8 bases not matched to a gene. This CDR3 contains 15 residues. Germline-derived CDR1 and CDR2 are MGHRA and YSYEKL. This chain's CDR3 is CASSQIGTRSHEQFF. CDR3 nucleotides: TGCGCCAGCAGCCAAATCGGGACTAGGAGCCATGAGCAGTTCTTC.